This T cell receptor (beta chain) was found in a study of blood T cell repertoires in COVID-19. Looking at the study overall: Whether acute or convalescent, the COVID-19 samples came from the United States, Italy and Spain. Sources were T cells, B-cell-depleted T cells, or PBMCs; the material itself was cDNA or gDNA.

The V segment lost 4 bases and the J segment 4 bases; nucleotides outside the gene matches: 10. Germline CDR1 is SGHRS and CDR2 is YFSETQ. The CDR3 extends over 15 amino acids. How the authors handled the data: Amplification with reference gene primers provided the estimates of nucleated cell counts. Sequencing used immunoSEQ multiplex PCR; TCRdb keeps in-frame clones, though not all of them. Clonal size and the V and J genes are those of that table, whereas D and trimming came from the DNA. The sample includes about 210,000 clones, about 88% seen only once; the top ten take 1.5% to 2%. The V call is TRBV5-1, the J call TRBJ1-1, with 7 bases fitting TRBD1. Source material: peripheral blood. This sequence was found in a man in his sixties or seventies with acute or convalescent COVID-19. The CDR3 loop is CASSRSQGRGTEAFF. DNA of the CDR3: TGCGCCAGCAGCAGGTCACAGGGGAGAGGCACTGAAGCTTTCTTT. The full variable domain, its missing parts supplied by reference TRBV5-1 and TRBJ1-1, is KAGVTQTPRYLIKTRGQQVTLSCSPISGHRSVSWYQQTPGQGLQFLFEYFSETQRNKGNFPGRFSGRQFSNSRSEMNVSTLELGDSALYLCASSRSQGRGTEAFFGQGTRLTVV.